This TCR beta chain was sequenced for a study of T-cell reconstitution after alpha-beta-depleted transplantation in children. This CDR3 has 16 amino acids. After removal of 6 bases from V and 5 bases from J, the junction contained 14 bases not matched to a gene. Germline CDR1 SEHNR, CDR2 FQNEAQ (reference sequence). Only a few counts were recorded for this clonotype. Unique molecular identifiers were incorporated into the prepared TCRbeta library. One entry per CDR3 protein, called by TCRdb with MiXCR from the PCR reads. This table has 500,000 or so distinct CDR3 sequences, 32% appearing once. The sequences come from PBMCs from the stem cell graft donor, collected from the stem cell graft. The TCR was taken from a human donor who donated a stem cell graft to a child with aplastic anemia. This chain joins TRBV7-9 and TRBJ2-5, with 8 bases matching TRBD2. CDR3 sequence (DNA): TGTGCCAGCAGTCTCGTACGCGGAGCGGGAGTGGAGACCCAGTACTTC. As protein: CASSLVRGAGVETQYF. The full variable domain, completed using reference TRBV7-9 and TRBJ2-5, is DTGVSQNPRHKITKRGQNVTFRCDPISEHNRLYWYRQTLGQGPEFLTYFQNEAQLEKSRLLSDRFSAERPKGSFSTLEIQRTEQGDSAMYLCASSLVRGAGVETQYFGPGTRLLVL.